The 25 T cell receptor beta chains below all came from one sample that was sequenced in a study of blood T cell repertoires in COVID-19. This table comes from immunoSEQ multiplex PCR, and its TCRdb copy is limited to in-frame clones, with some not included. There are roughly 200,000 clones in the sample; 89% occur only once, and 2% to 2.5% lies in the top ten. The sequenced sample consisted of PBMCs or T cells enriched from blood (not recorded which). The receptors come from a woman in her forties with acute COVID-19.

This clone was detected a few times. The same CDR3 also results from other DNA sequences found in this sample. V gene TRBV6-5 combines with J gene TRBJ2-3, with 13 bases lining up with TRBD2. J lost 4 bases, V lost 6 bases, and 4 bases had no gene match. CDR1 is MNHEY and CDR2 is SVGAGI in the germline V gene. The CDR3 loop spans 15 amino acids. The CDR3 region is CASSPLAGGPDTQYF. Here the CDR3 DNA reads TGTGCCAGCAGCCCACTAGCGGGGGGGCCAGATACGCAGTATTTT.

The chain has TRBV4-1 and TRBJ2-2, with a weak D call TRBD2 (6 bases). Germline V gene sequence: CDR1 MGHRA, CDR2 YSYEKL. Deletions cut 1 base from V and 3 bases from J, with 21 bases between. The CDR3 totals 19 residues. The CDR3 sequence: CASSQGVGRRGGDTGELFF. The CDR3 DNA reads TGCGCCAGCAGCCAAGGTGTGGGACGAAGGGGAGGCGACACCGGGGAGCTGTTTTTT.

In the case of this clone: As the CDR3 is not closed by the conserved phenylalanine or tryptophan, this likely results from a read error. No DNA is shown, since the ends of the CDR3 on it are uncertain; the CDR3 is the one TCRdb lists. CDR3 in amino acids: CASSTQTGQA. This chain links TRBV21-1 with TRBJ1-2; the DNA was not used to check the table's D call, TRBD1. TRBV21-1 is a documented pseudogene. The CDR3 is made up of 10 amino acids, end residues included.

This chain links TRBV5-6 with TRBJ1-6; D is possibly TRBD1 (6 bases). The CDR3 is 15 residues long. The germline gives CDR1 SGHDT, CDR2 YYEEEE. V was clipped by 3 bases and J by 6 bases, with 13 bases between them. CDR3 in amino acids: CASSSTGTPNSPLHF. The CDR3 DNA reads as TGTGCCAGCAGCTCTACCGGGACACCTAATTCACCCCTCCACTTT.

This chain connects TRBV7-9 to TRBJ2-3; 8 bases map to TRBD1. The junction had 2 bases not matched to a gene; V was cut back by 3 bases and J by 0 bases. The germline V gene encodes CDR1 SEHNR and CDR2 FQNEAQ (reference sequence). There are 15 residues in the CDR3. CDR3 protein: CASSLGQVSTDTQYF. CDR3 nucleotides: TGTGCCAGCAGCTTGGGACAGGTTAGCACAGATACGCAGTATTTT.

CDR3 DNA: TGTGCCAGCAGTTTCCTAGCGGGCTTTAGCACAGATACGCAGTATTTT. It codes for CASSFLAGFSTDTQYF. The rearrangement uses TRBV3-1 (or the pseudogene TRBV3-2) and TRBJ2-3; TRBD2 agrees at 8 bases. The CDR3 contains 16 residues. The ends lost 6 bases at V and 0 bases at J; junction bases unmatched: 8. Germline assignment: CDR1 LGHDT and CDR2 YNNKEL (reference sequence).

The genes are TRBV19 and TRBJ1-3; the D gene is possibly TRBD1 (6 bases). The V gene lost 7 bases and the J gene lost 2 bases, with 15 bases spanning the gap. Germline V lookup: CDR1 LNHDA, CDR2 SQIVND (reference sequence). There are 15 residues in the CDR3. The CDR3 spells CASTLGTTTGNTIYF. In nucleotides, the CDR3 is TGTGCCAGTACTCTCGGGACAACAACTGGAAACACCATATATTTT.

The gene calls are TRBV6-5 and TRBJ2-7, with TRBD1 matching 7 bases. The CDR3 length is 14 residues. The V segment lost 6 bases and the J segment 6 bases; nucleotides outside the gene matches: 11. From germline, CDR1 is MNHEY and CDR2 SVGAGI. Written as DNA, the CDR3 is TGTGCCAGCAGCCCCGGGACAGAACCCTCCGAGCAGTACTTC. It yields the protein CASSPGTEPSEQYF.

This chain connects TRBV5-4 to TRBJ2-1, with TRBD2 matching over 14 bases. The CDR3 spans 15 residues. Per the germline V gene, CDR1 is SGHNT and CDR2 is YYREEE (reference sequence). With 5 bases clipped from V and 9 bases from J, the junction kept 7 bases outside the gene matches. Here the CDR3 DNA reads TGTGCCAGCAGACCGGGACTAGCGGGAGTGAGTGAGCAGTTCTTC. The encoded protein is CASRPGLAGVSEQFF. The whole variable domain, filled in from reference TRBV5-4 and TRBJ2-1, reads ETGVTQSPTHLIKTRGQQVTLRCSSQSGHNTVSWYQQALGQGPQFIFQYYREEENGRGNFPPRFSGLQFPNYSSELNVNALELDDSALYLCASRPGLAGVSEQFFGPGTRLTVL.

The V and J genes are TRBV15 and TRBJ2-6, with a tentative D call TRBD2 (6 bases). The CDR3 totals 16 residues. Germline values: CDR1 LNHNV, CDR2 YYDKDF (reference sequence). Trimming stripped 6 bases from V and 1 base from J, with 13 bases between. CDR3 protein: CATRSRGESGANVLTF. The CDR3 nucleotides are TGTGCCACCAGGAGCCGCGGGGAGTCTGGGGCCAACGTCCTGACTTTC.

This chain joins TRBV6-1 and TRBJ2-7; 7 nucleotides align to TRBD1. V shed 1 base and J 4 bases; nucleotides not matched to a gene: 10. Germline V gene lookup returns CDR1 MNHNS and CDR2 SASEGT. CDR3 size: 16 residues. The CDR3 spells CASSEVFRDSYYEQYF. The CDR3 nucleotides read TGTGCCAGCAGTGAAGTTTTCAGGGACAGCTATTACGAGCAGTACTTC.

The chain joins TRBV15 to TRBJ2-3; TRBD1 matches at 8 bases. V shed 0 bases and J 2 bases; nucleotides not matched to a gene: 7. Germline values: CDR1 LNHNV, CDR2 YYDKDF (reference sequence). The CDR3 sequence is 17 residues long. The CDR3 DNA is TGTGCCACCAGCAGAGATCAGGCAGGGGGCTTCACAGATACGCAGTATTTT. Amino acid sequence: CATSRDQAGGFTDTQYF.

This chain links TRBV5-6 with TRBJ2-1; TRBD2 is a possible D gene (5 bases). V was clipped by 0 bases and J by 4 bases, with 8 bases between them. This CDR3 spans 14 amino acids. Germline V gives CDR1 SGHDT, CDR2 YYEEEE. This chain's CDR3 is CASSLAREYNEQFF. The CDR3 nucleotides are TGTGCCAGCAGCTTGGCACGGGAATACAATGAGCAGTTCTTC.

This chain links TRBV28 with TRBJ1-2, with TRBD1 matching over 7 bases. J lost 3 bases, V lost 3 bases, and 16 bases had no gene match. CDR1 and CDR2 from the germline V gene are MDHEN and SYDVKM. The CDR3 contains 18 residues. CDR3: CASSFVRLTGQAHYGYTF. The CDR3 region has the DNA TGTGCCAGCAGTTTCGTCCGTTTAACCGGACAGGCCCACTATGGCTACACCTTC.

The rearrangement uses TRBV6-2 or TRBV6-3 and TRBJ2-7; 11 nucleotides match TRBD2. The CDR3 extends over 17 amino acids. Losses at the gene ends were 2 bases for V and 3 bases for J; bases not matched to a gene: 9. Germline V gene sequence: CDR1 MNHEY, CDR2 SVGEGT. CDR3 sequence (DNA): TGTGCCAGCAGTTACCGACCCCCTACTAGCGGGAGCTACGAGCAGTACTTC. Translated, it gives CASSYRPPTSGSYEQYF.

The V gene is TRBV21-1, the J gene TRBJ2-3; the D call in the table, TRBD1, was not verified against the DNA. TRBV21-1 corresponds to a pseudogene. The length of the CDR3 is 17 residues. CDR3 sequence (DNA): TGTGCCAGCAGCAAACGGTCCCGGACAGGGAACACAGATACGCAGTATTTT. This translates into CASSKRSRTGNTDTQYF.

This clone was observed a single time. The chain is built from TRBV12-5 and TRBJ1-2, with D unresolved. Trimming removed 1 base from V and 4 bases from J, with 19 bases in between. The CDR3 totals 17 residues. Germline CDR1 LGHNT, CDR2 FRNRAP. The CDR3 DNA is TGTGCTAGTGGTTTGGACAAGATCCCCCGGGGAGCCTATGGCTACACCTTC. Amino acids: CASGLDKIPRGAYGYTF. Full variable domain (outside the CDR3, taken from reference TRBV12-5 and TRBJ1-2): DARVTQTPRHKVTEMGQEVTMRCQPILGHNTVFWYRQTMMQGLELLAYFRNRAPLDDSGMPKDRFSAEMPDATLATLKIQPSEPRDSAVYFCASGLDKIPRGAYGYTFGSGTRLTVV.

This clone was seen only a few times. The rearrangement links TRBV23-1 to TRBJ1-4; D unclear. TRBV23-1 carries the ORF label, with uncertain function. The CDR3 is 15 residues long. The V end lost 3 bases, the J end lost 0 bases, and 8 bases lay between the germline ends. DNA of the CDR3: TGCGCCAGCAGTCACCCACGGGCAACTAATGAAAAACTGTTTTTT. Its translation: CASSHPRATNEKLFF.

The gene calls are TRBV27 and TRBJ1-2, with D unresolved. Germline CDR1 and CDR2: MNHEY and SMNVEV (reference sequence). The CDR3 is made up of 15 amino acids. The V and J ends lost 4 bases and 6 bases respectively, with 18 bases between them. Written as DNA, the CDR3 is TGTGCCAGCAGTTGGCGAAGGCCGGGAGAGAATGGCTACACCTTC. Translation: CASSWRRPGENGYTF.

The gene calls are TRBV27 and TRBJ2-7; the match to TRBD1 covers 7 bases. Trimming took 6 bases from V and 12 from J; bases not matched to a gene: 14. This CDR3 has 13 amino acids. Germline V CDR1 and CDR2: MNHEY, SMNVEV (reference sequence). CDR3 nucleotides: TGTGCCAGCAGGAACTGGGACAGCCTCAAATCGTACTTC. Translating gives CASRNWDSLKSYF.

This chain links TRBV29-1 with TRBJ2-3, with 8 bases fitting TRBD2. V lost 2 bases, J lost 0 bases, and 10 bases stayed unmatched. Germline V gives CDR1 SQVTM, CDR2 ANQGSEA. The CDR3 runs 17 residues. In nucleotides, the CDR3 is TGCAGCGTTGAATATTGGGCGGGGGGCGCTAGCACAGATACGCAGTATTTT. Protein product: CSVEYWAGGASTDTQYF.

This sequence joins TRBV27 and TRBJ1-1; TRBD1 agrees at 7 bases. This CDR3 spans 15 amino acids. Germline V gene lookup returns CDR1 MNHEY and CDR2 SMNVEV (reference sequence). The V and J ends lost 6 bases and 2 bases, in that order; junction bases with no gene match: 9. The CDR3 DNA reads TGTGCCAGCAGGACCGCAAACAGGGGTAACACTGAAGCTTTCTTT. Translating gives CASRTANRGNTEAFF.

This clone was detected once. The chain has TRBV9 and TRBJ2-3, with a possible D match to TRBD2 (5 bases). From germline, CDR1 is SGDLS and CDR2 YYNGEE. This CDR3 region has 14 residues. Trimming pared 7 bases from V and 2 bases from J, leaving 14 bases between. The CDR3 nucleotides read TGTGCCAGCGGACTGAACGACTACACAGATACGCAGTATTTT. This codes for CASGLNDYTDTQYF.

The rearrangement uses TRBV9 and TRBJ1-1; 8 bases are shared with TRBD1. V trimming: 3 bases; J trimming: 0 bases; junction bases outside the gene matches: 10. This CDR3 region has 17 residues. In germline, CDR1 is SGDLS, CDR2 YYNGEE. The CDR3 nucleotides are TGTGCCAGCAGCGGTTCACCAGGGGGCACTTTGAACACTGAAGCTTTCTTT. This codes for CASSGSPGGTLNTEAFF.

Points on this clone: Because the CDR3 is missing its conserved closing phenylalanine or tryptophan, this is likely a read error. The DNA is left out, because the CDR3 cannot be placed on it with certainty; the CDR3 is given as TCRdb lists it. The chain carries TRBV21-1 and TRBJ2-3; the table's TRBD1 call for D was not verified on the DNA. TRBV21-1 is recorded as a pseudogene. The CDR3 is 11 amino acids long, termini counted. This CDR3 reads CASSKLPGAPT.